Given below is one TCR beta chain in context. The method was immunoSEQ multiplex PCR; TCRdb's version includes in-frame clones alone and lacks a portion of them. The data contain some 180,000 clones, about 89% of them singletons. This record comes from a study of blood T cell repertoires in COVID-19. This CDR3 has 12 residues. V lost 0 bases, J lost 6 bases, and 2 bases lay in between. Germline V gives CDR1 LGHDT, CDR2 YNNKEL (reference sequence). The chain couples TRBV3-1 (or the pseudogene TRBV3-2) to TRBJ1-4; D remains ambiguous. The sequence derives from a middle-aged man with acute or convalescent COVID-19. The specimen sequenced was peripheral blood. CDR3 coding DNA: TGTGCCAGCAGCCAAGACTATGAAAAACTGTTTTTT. This sequence encodes CASSQDYEKLFF.